Included here is one T cell receptor beta chain sequence, with context. Assay: immunoSEQ multiplex PCR; the TCRdb copy retains only in-frame clones and omits some. The sample lists tens of thousands of clones, roughly 88% occurring once. Cells were sorted from thawed PBMC rested overnight and stained with GMM-loaded CD1B tetramer, viability dye and anti-CD3. The lipid loaded on the CD1B tetramers was C32 glucose monomycolate from Rhodococcus equi. Tetramer-negative cells, approximately 100,000 per donor, were also sorted. The data were taken from a study of T cells in tuberculosis. This clonotype was sampled from an adult woman with latent tuberculosis. Sample: CD1b-GMM tetramer-negative cells sorted from PBMCs.

The CDR3: CASSPGTGSYNEQFF. The CDR3 bases are TGTGCCAGCAGCCCCGGGACAGGCTCCTACAATGAGCAGTTCTTC. The chain recombines TRBV11-2 with TRBJ2-1, with TRBD1 matching 8 bases. CDR3 length: 15 amino acids. CDR1 is SGHAT and CDR2 is FQNNGV in the germline V gene. The trim removed 5 bases at V and 0 bases at J, leaving 3 bases unmatched.